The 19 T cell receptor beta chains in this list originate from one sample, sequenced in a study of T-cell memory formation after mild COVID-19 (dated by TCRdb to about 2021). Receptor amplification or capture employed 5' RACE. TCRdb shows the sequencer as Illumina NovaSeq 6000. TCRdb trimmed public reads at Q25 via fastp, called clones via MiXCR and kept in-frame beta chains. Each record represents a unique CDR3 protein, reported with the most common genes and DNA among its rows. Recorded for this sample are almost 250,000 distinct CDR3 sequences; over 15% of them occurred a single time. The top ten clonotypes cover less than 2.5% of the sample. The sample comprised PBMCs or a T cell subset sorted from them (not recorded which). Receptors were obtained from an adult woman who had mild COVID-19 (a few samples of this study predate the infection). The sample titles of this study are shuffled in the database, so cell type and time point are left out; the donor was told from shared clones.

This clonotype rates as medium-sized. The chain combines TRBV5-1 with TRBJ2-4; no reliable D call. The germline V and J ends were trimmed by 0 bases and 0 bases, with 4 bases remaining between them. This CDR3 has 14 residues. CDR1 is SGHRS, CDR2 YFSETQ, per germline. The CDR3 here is CASSLALAKNIQYF. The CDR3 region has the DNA TGCGCCAGCAGCTTGGCCTTAGCCAAAAACATTCAGTACTTC.

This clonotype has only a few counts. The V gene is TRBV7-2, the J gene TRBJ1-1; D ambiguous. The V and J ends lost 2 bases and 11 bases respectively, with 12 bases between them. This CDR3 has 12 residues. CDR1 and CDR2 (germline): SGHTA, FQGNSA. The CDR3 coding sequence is TGTGCCAGCAGCTTAAGTACGCTCGGGGCTTTCTTT. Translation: CASSLSTLGAFF.

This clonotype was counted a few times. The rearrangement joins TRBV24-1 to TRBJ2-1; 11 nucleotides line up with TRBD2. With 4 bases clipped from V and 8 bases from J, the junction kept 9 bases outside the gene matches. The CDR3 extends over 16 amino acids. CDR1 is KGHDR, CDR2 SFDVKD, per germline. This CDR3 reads CATSDPTTSGKYEQFF. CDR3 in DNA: TGTGCCACCAGTGACCCTACGACTAGCGGGAAGTATGAGCAGTTCTTC.

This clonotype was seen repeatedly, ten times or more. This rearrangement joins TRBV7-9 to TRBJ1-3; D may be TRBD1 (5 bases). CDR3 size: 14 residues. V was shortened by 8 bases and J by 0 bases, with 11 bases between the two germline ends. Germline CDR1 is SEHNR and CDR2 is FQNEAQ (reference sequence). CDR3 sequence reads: CASGGSSSGNTIYF. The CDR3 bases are TGTGCCAGCGGGGGGTCGAGCTCTGGAAACACCATATATTTT. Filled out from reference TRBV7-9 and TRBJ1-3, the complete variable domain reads DTGVSQNPRHKITKRGQNVTFRCDPISEHNRLYWYRQTLGQGPEFLTYFQNEAQLEKSRLLSDRFSAERPKGSFSTLEIQRTEQGDSAMYLCASGGSSSGNTIYFGEGSWLTVV.

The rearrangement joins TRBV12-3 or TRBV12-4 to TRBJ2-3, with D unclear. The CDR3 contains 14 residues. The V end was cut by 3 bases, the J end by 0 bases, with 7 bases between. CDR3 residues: CASSFLGSTDTQYF. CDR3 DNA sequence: TGTGCCAGCAGTTTTCTGGGGAGCACAGATACGCAGTATTTT.

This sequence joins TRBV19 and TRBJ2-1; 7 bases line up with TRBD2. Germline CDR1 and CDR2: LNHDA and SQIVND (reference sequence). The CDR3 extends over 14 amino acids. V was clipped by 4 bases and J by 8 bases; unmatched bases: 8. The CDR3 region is CASSRERDGYEQFF. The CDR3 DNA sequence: TGTGCCAGTAGTAGGGAGCGGGATGGGTATGAGCAGTTCTTC.

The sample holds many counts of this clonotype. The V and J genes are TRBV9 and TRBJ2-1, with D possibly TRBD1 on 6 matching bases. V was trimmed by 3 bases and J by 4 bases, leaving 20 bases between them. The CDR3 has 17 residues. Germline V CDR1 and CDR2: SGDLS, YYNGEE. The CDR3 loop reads CASSAQQGHDGYNEQFF. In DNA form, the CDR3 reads TGTGCCAGCAGCGCCCAGCAGGGACATGATGGTTACAATGAGCAGTTCTTC.

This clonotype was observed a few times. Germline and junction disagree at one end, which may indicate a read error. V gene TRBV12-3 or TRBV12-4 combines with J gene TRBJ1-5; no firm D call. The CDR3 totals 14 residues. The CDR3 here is CASSDLDANKPKHF. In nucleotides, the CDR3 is TGTGCCAGCAGTGACCTCGACGCTAATAAGCCCAAGCATTTT.

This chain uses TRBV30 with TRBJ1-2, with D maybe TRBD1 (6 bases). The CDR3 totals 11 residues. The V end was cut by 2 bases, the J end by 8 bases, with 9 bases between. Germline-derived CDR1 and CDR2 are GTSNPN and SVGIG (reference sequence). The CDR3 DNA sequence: TGTGCCTGGAGTATAGGGGGAGGCTACACCTTC. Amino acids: CAWSIGGGYTF.

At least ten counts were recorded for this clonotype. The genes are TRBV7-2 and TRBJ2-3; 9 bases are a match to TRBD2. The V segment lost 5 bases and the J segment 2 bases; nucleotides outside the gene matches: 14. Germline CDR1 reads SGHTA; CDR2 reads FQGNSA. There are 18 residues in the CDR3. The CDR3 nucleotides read TGTGCCAGCAGCCCGAATTCGGTAGCGGGAGCCTCCACAGATACGCAGTATTTT. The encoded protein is CASSPNSVAGASTDTQYF.

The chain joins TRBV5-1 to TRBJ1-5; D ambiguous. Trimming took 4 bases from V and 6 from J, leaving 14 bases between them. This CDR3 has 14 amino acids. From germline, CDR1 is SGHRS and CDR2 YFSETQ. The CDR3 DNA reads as TGCGCCAGCAGCGCCGCAGGAGAAGGTCAGCCCCAGCATTTT. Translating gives CASSAAGEGQPQHF.

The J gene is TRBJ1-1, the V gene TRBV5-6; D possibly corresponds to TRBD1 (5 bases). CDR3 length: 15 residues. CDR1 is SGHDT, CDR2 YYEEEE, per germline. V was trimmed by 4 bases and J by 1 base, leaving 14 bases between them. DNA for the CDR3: TGTGCCAGCAGCGGGGTTGGACACCGGAACACTGAAGCTTTCTTT. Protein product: CASSGVGHRNTEAFF. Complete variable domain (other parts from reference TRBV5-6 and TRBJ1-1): DAGVTQSPTHLIKTRGQQVTLRCSPKSGHDTVSWYQQALGQGPQFIFQYYEEEERQRGNFPDRFSGHQFPNYSSELNVNALLLGDSALYLCASSGVGHRNTEAFFGQGTRLTVV.

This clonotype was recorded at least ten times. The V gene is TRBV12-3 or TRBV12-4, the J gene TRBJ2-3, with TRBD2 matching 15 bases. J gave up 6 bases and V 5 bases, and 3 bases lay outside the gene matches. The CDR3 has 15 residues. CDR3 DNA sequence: TGTGCCAGCAGTCCGGGACTAGCGGGAGGTGATACGCAGTATTTT. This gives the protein CASSPGLAGGDTQYF.

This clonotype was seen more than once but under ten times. This CDR3 reads CASSKSVDTEAFF. CDR3 nucleotides: TGTGCCAGCAGCAAATCAGTGGACACTGAAGCTTTCTTT. The rearrangement links TRBV7-2 to TRBJ1-1; the D is unclear. V lost 5 bases, J lost 3 bases, and 10 bases lay in between. The CDR3 spans 13 residues. The germline V gene has CDR1 SGHTA and CDR2 FQGNSA.

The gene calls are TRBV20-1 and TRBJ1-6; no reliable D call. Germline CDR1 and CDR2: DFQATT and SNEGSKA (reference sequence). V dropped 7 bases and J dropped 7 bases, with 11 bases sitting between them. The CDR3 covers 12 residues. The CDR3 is CSVRDGNSPLHF. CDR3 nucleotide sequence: TGCAGTGTTCGCGACGGGAATTCACCCCTCCACTTT.

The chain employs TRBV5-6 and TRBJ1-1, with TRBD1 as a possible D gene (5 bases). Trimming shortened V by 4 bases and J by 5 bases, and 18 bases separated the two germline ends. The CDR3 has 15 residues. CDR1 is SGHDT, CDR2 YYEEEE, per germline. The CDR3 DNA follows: TGTGCCAGCAGCGGGGGTGGGTACCTATTTACTGAAGCTTTCTTT. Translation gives CASSGGGYLFTEAFF.

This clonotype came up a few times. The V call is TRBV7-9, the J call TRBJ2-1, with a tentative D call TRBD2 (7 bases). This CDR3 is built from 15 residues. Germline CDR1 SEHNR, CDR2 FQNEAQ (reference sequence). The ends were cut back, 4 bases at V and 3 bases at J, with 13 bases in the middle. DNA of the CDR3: TGTGCCAGCAGCTCCCACGGGGGGCGCTACAATGAGCAGTTCTTC. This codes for CASSSHGGRYNEQFF.

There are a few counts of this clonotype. CDR3 loop: CSVEGWNYGGTDTQYF. The CDR3 DNA reads as TGCAGCGTTGAAGGGTGGAATTACGGGGGCACAGATACGCAGTATTTT. The rearrangement uses TRBV29-1 and TRBJ2-3; maybe TRBD2 (5 bases). In germline, CDR1 is SQVTM, CDR2 ANQGSEA. V lost 1 base, J lost 1 base, and 15 bases lay in between. The CDR3 spans 16 residues.

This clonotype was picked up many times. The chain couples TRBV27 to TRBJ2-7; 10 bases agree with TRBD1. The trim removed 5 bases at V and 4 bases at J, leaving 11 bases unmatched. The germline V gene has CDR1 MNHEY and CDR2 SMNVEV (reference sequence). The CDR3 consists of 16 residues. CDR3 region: CASSRGGDRGKYEQYF. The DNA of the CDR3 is TGTGCCAGCAGTCGAGGGGGGGACAGGGGAAAATACGAGCAGTACTTC.